A single sample gave rise to the 30 T cell receptor beta chains below, sequenced in a study of blood T cell repertoires in COVID-19. Libraries were prepared by immunoSEQ multiplex PCR; TCRdb keeps only in-frame clonotypes and omits some of them. This table holds around 19,000 clones, 86% found once. The sample was peripheral blood. The receptor source for this set is a human donor in a cohort sampled during active COVID-19.

The V call is TRBV30, the J call TRBJ1-1, with a possible D match to TRBD1 (5 bases). This CDR3 contains 16 residues. V lost 2 bases and J lost 4, with 20 bases in between. Germline V lookup: CDR1 GTSNPN, CDR2 SVGIG (reference sequence). The CDR3 is CAWSISLGRGGTEAFF. The CDR3 DNA is TGTGCCTGGAGTATCTCTTTGGGGAGGGGCGGCACTGAAGCTTTCTTT.

This chain links TRBV9 with TRBJ2-1, with 7 bases that match TRBD2. The V gene's germline CDR1 is SGDLS and CDR2 YYNGEE. The CDR3 loop spans 14 amino acids. V shed 3 bases and J 7 bases; nucleotides not matched to a gene: 7. The CDR3 sequence is CASSAQLARNEQFF. CDR3 nucleotides: TGTGCCAGCAGCGCCCAACTAGCGAGGAATGAGCAGTTCTTC.

The chain has TRBV7-9 and TRBJ1-1, with D tentatively TRBD1 (6 bases). V lost 3 bases and J 2 bases, leaving 16 bases between the germline ends. Germline V gives CDR1 SEHNR, CDR2 FQNEAQ (reference sequence). The CDR3 has 16 residues. CDR3 nucleotide sequence: TGTGCCAGCAGCTTTCCATCGACAGGCGGAAACACTGAAGCTTTCTTT. Its translation is CASSFPSTGGNTEAFF.

The chain uses TRBV6-4 and TRBJ2-2, with 8 nucleotides matching TRBD2. Germline CDR1 MRHNA, CDR2 SNTAGT. The CDR3 is 15 amino acids. Losses at the gene ends were 3 bases for V and 5 bases for J; bases not matched to a gene: 5. CDR3 sequence reads: CASSELAEGTGELFF. The CDR3 DNA follows: TGTGCCAGCAGTGAACTAGCGGAAGGAACCGGGGAGCTGTTTTTT.

The rearrangement links TRBV18 to TRBJ1-5; D remains ambiguous. Germline CDR1 is KGHSH and CDR2 is LQKENI. The CDR3 has 14 residues. V was pared by 5 bases and J by 3 bases, with 11 bases between. The CDR3 sequence: CASSSSSNNQPQHF. The CDR3 DNA reads TGTGCCAGCTCAAGTAGCAGCAACAATCAGCCCCAGCATTTT.

V gene TRBV25-1 combines with J gene TRBJ2-7; perhaps TRBD1 as D (6 bases). The CDR3 extends over 15 amino acids. Germline V lookup: CDR1 MGHDK, CDR2 SYGVNS. Trimming cost V 1 base and J 2 bases, with 12 bases left between them. The CDR3 region has the DNA TGTGCCAGCAGTGAATTTGGCGGACAGACCTACGAGCAGTACTTC. Protein: CASSEFGGQTYEQYF.

The chain recombines TRBV6-1 with TRBJ2-1; 8 nucleotides align to TRBD2. The CDR3 length is 16 residues. V was pared by 4 bases and J by 4 bases, with 9 bases of the junction left unmatched. Per the germline V gene, CDR1 is MNHNS and CDR2 is SASEGT. The CDR3 protein is CASSGAAGVLYNEQFF. The CDR3 region has the DNA TGTGCCAGCAGTGGGGCAGCGGGAGTTCTTTACAATGAGCAGTTCTTC.

The chain couples TRBV3-1 (or the pseudogene TRBV3-2) to TRBJ1-6; 7 bases agree with TRBD1. The CDR3 covers 15 residues. Germline-derived CDR1 and CDR2 are LGHDT and YNNKEL (reference sequence). V lost 5 bases, J lost 7 bases, and 8 bases stayed unmatched. The CDR3 DNA follows: TGTGCCAGCAGCGAGTGGACAGGAACGAATTCACCCCTCCACTTT. Translated: CASSEWTGTNSPLHF.

The chain couples TRBV10-1 to TRBJ2-7; 7 bases line up with TRBD1. Germline V lookup: CDR1 WNHNN, CDR2 SYGVQD (reference sequence). V lost 0 bases to trimming and J lost 5 bases; unmatched junction nucleotides: 16. The length of the CDR3 is 18 residues. This CDR3 is CASSESKPRTGPYHEQYF. The CDR3 region has the DNA TGCGCCAGCAGTGAGTCGAAGCCCCGGACAGGCCCCTACCACGAGCAGTACTTC.

The chain combines TRBV7-8 with TRBJ1-4; D is unresolved. The CDR3 is 15 residues long. V was shortened by 4 bases and J by 0 bases, with 9 bases between the two germline ends. Germline V gives CDR1 SGHVS, CDR2 FQNEAQ. The CDR3 DNA reads as TGTGCCAGCAGCTCAACCGGAGCAACTAATGAAAAACTGTTTTTT. This codes for CASSSTGATNEKLFF.

A few counts support this clone. This chain links TRBV27 with TRBJ2-2; 12 positions match TRBD2. This CDR3 is 17 amino acids long. V trimming: 7 bases; J trimming: 4 bases; junction bases outside the gene matches: 10. CDR1 is MNHEY and CDR2 is SMNVEV in the germline V gene (reference sequence). The CDR3 sequence: CASISSTGLAGTGELFF. The CDR3 coding sequence is TGTGCCAGCATCTCCTCCACGGGACTAGCGGGCACCGGGGAGCTGTTTTTT.

The J gene is TRBJ1-1, the V gene TRBV4-2, with TRBD1 matching 9 bases. Per germline, CDR1 LGHNA and CDR2 YNFKEQ. This CDR3 contains 16 residues. J was trimmed by 8 bases and V by 0 bases; bases with no gene match: 10. The CDR3 sequence is CASSQDNTGGRGEAFF. CDR3 DNA sequence: TGTGCCAGCAGCCAAGATAATACAGGGGGCCGGGGAGAAGCTTTCTTT.

CDR3 amino acids: CASSQDLGTGDEKLFF. For the CDR3, the DNA is TGTGCCAGCAGCCAAGATTTGGGGACAGGAGATGAAAAACTGTTTTTT. The genes are TRBV4-2 and TRBJ1-4, with 8 nucleotides matching TRBD1. The length of the CDR3 is 16 residues. The V gene end was trimmed by 0 bases and the J gene end by 6 bases; junction bases not matched to a gene: 6. Looked up from germline, CDR1 is LGHNA and CDR2 is YNFKEQ.

The V gene is TRBV25-1, the J gene TRBJ2-1; possible D gene TRBD1, 6 bases. The V end was cut by 7 bases, the J end by 9 bases, with 19 bases between. The CDR3 is 14 residues long. Germline V gene data show CDR1 as MGHDK and CDR2 as SYGVNS. CDR3 nucleotides: TGTGCCAGCAAAATTAGACAGGTATCCACTGAGCAGTTCTTC. Its protein product is CASKIRQVSTEQFF.

The rearrangement links TRBV3-1 (or the pseudogene TRBV3-2) to TRBJ2-2; D unclear. V lost 0 bases and J 0 bases, leaving 11 bases between the germline ends. CDR1 and CDR2 from the germline V gene are LGHDT and YNNKEL (reference sequence). This CDR3 is built from 17 residues. This CDR3 reads CASSQDLGRANTGELFF. The CDR3 DNA sequence: TGTGCCAGCAGCCAAGATCTAGGTAGAGCGAACACCGGGGAGCTGTTTTTT.

The rearrangement uses TRBV5-1 and TRBJ1-5; TRBD1 matches at 7 bases. The CDR3 consists of 15 residues. V gave up 2 bases and J gave up 3 bases; unmatched junction bases: 5. Germline values: CDR1 SGHRS, CDR2 YFSETQ. The CDR3 here is CASSLTGAYNQPQHF. Here the CDR3 DNA reads TGCGCCAGCAGCTTAACAGGGGCCTACAATCAGCCCCAGCATTTT.

V is TRBV11-2 and J is TRBJ1-2; D gene uncertain. Germline V CDR1 and CDR2: SGHAT, FQNNGV. The CDR3 is made up of 11 amino acids. The V and J ends lost 10 bases and 8 bases respectively, with 14 bases between them. The CDR3 sequence is CATTSGWGYTF. Written as DNA, the CDR3 is TGTGCCACTACGTCTGGTTGGGGCTACACCTTC.

The chain carries TRBV6-5 and TRBJ2-3; 8 bases fit TRBD2. After removal of 5 bases from V and 2 bases from J, the junction contained 6 bases not matched to a gene. The CDR3 length is 15 residues. CDR1 MNHEY and CDR2 SVGAGI come from the germline V gene. As DNA, the CDR3 is TGTGCCAGCAGTATAGCGGGGACACTCACAGATACGCAGTATTTT. This sequence encodes CASSIAGTLTDTQYF.

This clone occurred once. This chain connects TRBV29-1 to TRBJ1-5; D may be TRBD1 (5 bases). The V gene lost 4 bases and the J gene lost 6 bases, with 13 bases spanning the gap. CDR1 SQVTM and CDR2 ANQGSEA come from the germline V gene. The CDR3 length is 13 residues. The CDR3 sequence: CSVASGPSQPQHF. The DNA for the CDR3 is TGCAGCGTTGCATCAGGGCCCAGTCAGCCCCAGCATTTT.

V gene TRBV5-1 combines with J gene TRBJ1-1; a weak D match, TRBD1 (6 bases). The germline V and J ends were trimmed by 4 bases and 1 base, with 14 bases remaining between them. This CDR3 spans 15 amino acids. Germline loops: CDR1 SGHRS, CDR2 YFSETQ. The CDR3 protein is CASSTDSRQNTEAFF. CDR3 in DNA: TGCGCCAGCAGCACGGACAGCCGACAGAACACTGAAGCTTTCTTT.

This clone was observed once. Here the CDR3 DNA reads TGTGCCAGCAGCTGGGAGGGGCAGAGCACCGGGGAGCTGTTTTTT. Amino acids: CASSWEGQSTGELFF. The rearrangement uses TRBV5-5 and TRBJ2-2, with TRBD2 matching over 7 bases. CDR3 length: 15 amino acids. The germline gives CDR1 SGHKS, CDR2 YYEKEE (reference sequence). J was trimmed by 4 bases and V by 3 bases; bases with no gene match: 6.

This rearrangement joins TRBV28 to TRBJ2-5; tentative D call: TRBD1 (6 bases). Trimming took off 8 bases at V and 7 bases at J, with 32 bases between the two ends. Germline CDR1 reads MDHEN; CDR2 reads SYDVKM. This CDR3 is built from 18 residues. The CDR3 region has the DNA TGTGCCAGCCGCCCCGGTCGTTACAGGGTGGATAAGAGAAGGACCCAGTACTTC. This gives the protein CASRPGRYRVDKRRTQYF.

The V and J genes are TRBV9 and TRBJ2-1; TRBD2 matches 12 bases. Losses at the gene ends were 1 base for V and 5 bases for J; bases not matched to a gene: 1. This CDR3 comprises 15 residues. In germline, CDR1 is SGDLS, CDR2 YYNGEE. CDR3 region: CASSVRTSGNNEQFF. For the CDR3, the DNA is TGTGCCAGCAGCGTAAGGACTAGCGGGAACAATGAGCAGTTCTTC.

This rearrangement joins TRBV4-2 to TRBJ2-7; 10 bases line up with TRBD2. J lost 1 base, V lost 4 bases, and 4 bases had no gene match. This CDR3 has 15 amino acids. The germline gives CDR1 LGHNA, CDR2 YNFKEQ. The CDR3 DNA is TGTGCCAGCAGCCTCGGGACTAGCGCTTCCTACGAGCAGTACTTC. Translation gives CASSLGTSASYEQYF.

As to this clone: In the same sample, other DNA sequences code for this CDR3. The rearrangement links TRBV2 to TRBJ2-3, with 7 bases that match TRBD2. The CDR3 sequence is 15 residues long. Losses at the gene ends were 7 bases for V and 1 base for J; bases not matched to a gene: 8. Per the germline V gene, CDR1 is SNHLY and CDR2 is FYNNEI. The CDR3 DNA follows: TGTGCCAGCACCCTGGGCCTAGCGGGCACAGATACGCAGTATTTT. Its protein is CASTLGLAGTDTQYF. The full variable domain, rest sourced from reference TRBV2 and TRBJ2-3, is EPEVTQTPSHQVTQMGQEVILRCVPISNHLYFYWYRQILGQKVEFLVSFYNNEISEKSEIFDDQFSVERPDGSNFTLKIRSTKLEDSAMYFCASTLGLAGTDTQYFGPGTRLTVL.

By proportion, this clone is medium-sized. The CDR3 DNA is TGTGCCAGTAGTATAGCGGGAGAGTCCTACAATGAGCAGTTCTTC. It translates to CASSIAGESYNEQFF. The chain joins TRBV19 to TRBJ2-1, with D possibly being TRBD2 (6 bases). Germline values: CDR1 LNHDA, CDR2 SQIVND (reference sequence). Deletions cut 1 base from V and 1 base from J, with 8 bases between. This CDR3 region has 15 residues. Supplemented by reference TRBV19 and TRBJ2-1, the full variable domain reads DGGITQSPKYLFRKEGQNVTLSCEQNLNHDAMYWYRQDPGQGLRLIYYSQIVNDFQKGDIAEGYSVSREKKESFPLTVTSAQKNPTAFYLCASSIAGESYNEQFFGPGTRLTVL.

The chain has TRBV6-5 and TRBJ1-2; 10 positions match TRBD1. Germline assignment: CDR1 MNHEY and CDR2 SVGAGI. This CDR3 has 15 residues. With V trimmed by 8 bases and J by 3 bases, 9 bases remained unmatched. DNA for the CDR3: TGTGCCAGCCGGTCGTCGACAGGGGGCGACTATGGCTACACCTTC. Protein: CASRSSTGGDYGYTF.

This clone showed up just a few times. The rearrangement uses TRBV14 and TRBJ2-5; D is perhaps TRBD1 (6 bases). V dropped 4 bases and J dropped 7 bases, with 13 bases sitting between them. This CDR3 has 13 amino acids. In germline, CDR1 is SGHDN, CDR2 FVKESK. CDR3 amino acids: CASSPTGIWTQYF. The CDR3 DNA follows: TGTGCCAGCAGCCCTACAGGGATTTGGACCCAGTACTTC.

This chain joins TRBV6-5 and TRBJ2-1; 8 bases line up with TRBD1. From germline, CDR1 is MNHEY and CDR2 SVGAGI. Unmatched junction bases numbered 8, after V lost 6 bases and J lost 7 bases. The CDR3 has 14 amino acids. This chain's CDR3 is CASRADRVGNEQFF. The CDR3 DNA follows: TGTGCCAGCAGAGCGGACAGGGTTGGGAATGAGCAGTTCTTC.

The chain employs TRBV6-4 and TRBJ2-1; 8 nucleotides agree with TRBD2. This CDR3 has 15 amino acids. Unmatched junction bases numbered 1, after V lost 2 bases and J lost 1 base. Germline CDR1 reads MRHNA; CDR2 reads SNTAGT. CDR3 loop: CASSDLAGSYNEQFF. CDR3 in DNA: TGTGCCAGCAGTGACCTAGCGGGTTCCTACAATGAGCAGTTCTTC.